The next 22 T cell receptor beta chains were all read from a single sample in a study of blood T cell repertoires in COVID-19. TCRdb's copy holds only in-frame clones and misses some; the assay was immunoSEQ multiplex PCR. This sample has 100,000 or so clones, with approximately 88% found just once. Source material: peripheral blood. The source of these receptors is a woman aged 60-70 years with acute or convalescent COVID-19.

The chain links TRBV5-6 to TRBJ1-2; 8 bases agree with TRBD1. The ends lost 8 bases at V and 4 bases at J; junction bases unmatched: 7. The CDR3 has 13 amino acids. Germline V gene lookup returns CDR1 SGHDT and CDR2 YYEEEE. The CDR3 is CASEGQGVYGYTF. In nucleotides, the CDR3 is TGTGCCAGTGAAGGACAGGGCGTCTATGGCTACACCTTC.

This sequence joins TRBV4-1 and TRBJ1-2; possible D gene TRBD1, 5 bases. The V gene's germline CDR1 is MGHRA and CDR2 YSYEKL. Trimming removed 0 bases from V and 1 base from J, with 15 bases in between. The CDR3 sequence is 17 residues long. CDR3 loop: CASSQDLGTVLNYGYTF. CDR3 sequence (DNA): TGCGCCAGCAGCCAAGATTTGGGGACTGTCCTTAACTATGGCTACACCTTC.

This rearrangement joins TRBV4-1 to TRBJ1-2, with TRBD1 matching 9 bases. The CDR3 is 18 amino acids. Germline-derived CDR1 and CDR2 are MGHRA and YSYEKL. V gave up 4 bases and J gave up 4 bases; unmatched junction bases: 16. This CDR3 is CASSRTGEGLAGVYGYTF. The CDR3 region has the DNA TGCGCCAGCAGCCGGACAGGGGAAGGGTTAGCAGGAGTCTATGGCTACACCTTC.

The sample holds a few counts of this clone. This sequence joins TRBV7-2 and TRBJ2-3, with TRBD2 identical over 15 bases. The trim removed 4 bases at V and 4 bases at J, leaving 3 bases unmatched. The CDR3 length is 16 residues. Germline assignment: CDR1 SGHTA and CDR2 FQGNSA. The CDR3 DNA reads as TGTGCCAGCAGCTCAAGGACTAGCGGGGGGGCAGATACGCAGTATTTT. This gives the protein CASSSRTSGGADTQYF. The whole variable domain, filled in from reference TRBV7-2 and TRBJ2-3, reads GAGVSQSPSNKVTEKGKDVELRCDPISGHTALYWYRQSLGQGLEFLIYFQGNSAPDKSGLPSDRFSAERTGGSVSTLTIQRTQQEDSAVYLCASSSRTSGGADTQYFGPGTRLTVL.

This clone was detected only a few times. The gene calls are TRBV24-1 and TRBJ2-2, with 11 positions matching TRBD1. Germline V gene data show CDR1 as KGHDR and CDR2 as SFDVKD. V was clipped by 3 bases and J by 4 bases; unmatched bases: 9. CDR3 size: 18 residues. The CDR3 is CATSDKGGTGGTTGELFF. The CDR3 DNA is TGTGCCACCAGTGATAAAGGCGGGACAGGGGGTACCACCGGGGAGCTGTTTTTT.

V gene TRBV7-9 combines with J gene TRBJ1-4; unclear D gene. The CDR3 consists of 17 residues. Trimming left V 1 base short and J 3 bases short, with 15 bases between. Germline CDR1 reads SEHNR; CDR2 reads FQNEAQ (reference sequence). CDR3 amino acids: CASSLVQVFNSNEKLFF. DNA of the CDR3: TGTGCCAGCAGCTTAGTGCAGGTTTTCAACTCTAATGAAAAACTGTTTTTT.

The CDR3 is CASRADRYYNEQFF. CDR3 nucleotide sequence: TGTGCCAGCAGGGCGGACAGGTACTACAATGAGCAGTTCTTC. The chain carries TRBV6-5 and TRBJ2-1, with 7 bases that match TRBD1. Germline V gives CDR1 MNHEY, CDR2 SVGAGI. The length of the CDR3 is 14 residues. Trimming took 6 bases from V and 3 from J; bases not matched to a gene: 5.

The V gene is TRBV3-1 (or the pseudogene TRBV3-2), the J gene TRBJ1-2, with 8 bases lining up with TRBD1. In germline, CDR1 is LGHDT, CDR2 YNNKEL (reference sequence). The ends lost 6 bases at V and 3 bases at J; junction bases unmatched: 3. There are 13 residues in the CDR3. The CDR3 loop reads CASRKGQDYGYTF. In nucleotides, the CDR3 is TGTGCCAGCAGGAAGGGACAGGACTATGGCTACACCTTC.

Here the CDR3 DNA reads TGTGCCAGCAGCGCCTGGGGGGATCAGCCCCAGCATTTT. This codes for CASSAWGDQPQHF. The genes are TRBV9 and TRBJ1-5, with D perhaps TRBD1 (5 bases). This CDR3 has 13 residues. CDR1 SGDLS and CDR2 YYNGEE come from the germline V gene. Trimming removed 3 bases at V and 5 bases at J, with 9 bases between.

The chain uses TRBV1 and TRBJ2-2; TRBD1, the D gene given by the table, was not confirmed from the DNA. TRBV1 counts as a pseudogene. This CDR3 contains 15 residues. The CDR3 reads CTSSQAGGVTGELFF. The CDR3, as DNA: TGCACCAGCAGCCAGGCAGGGGGCGTCACCGGGGAGCTGTTTTTT.

The chain joins TRBV6-5 to TRBJ1-1; a weak D match, TRBD1 (5 bases). This CDR3 comprises 11 residues. Trimming pared 10 bases from V and 5 bases from J, leaving 11 bases between. Germline loops: CDR1 MNHEY, CDR2 SVGAGI. The CDR3 sequence: CATWEGTEAFF. The DNA of the CDR3 is TGTGCCACTTGGGAGGGGACTGAAGCTTTCTTT.

By sample share, this clone is medium-sized. This chain links TRBV11-3 with TRBJ2-7, with 11 bases fitting TRBD1. This CDR3 contains 16 residues. J gave up 4 bases and V 0 bases, and 5 bases lay outside the gene matches. Germline V gives CDR1 SGHNT, CDR2 YENEEA. CDR3 sequence (DNA): TGTGCCAGCAGCTTAGAAAGGACAGGGGGCACGTACGAGCAGTACTTC. Translated: CASSLERTGGTYEQYF.

This rearrangement joins TRBV20-1 to TRBJ2-5; TRBD2 matches at 13 bases. This CDR3 has 15 residues. Germline V lookup: CDR1 DFQATT, CDR2 SNEGSKA (reference sequence). V shed 3 bases, J shed 2 bases, and the junction held 3 bases outside the gene matches. The CDR3 protein is CSASRLAGGQETQYF. The CDR3 nucleotides are TGCAGTGCTAGTAGACTAGCGGGGGGTCAAGAGACCCAGTACTTC.

The genes are TRBV7-2 and TRBJ1-1, with 10 bases lining up with TRBD1. This CDR3 has 15 residues. The V segment lost 1 base and the J segment 8 bases; nucleotides outside the gene matches: 7. The V gene's germline CDR1 is SGHTA and CDR2 FQGNSA. CDR3 sequence reads: CASSLGPGQGVEAFF. The CDR3 bases are TGTGCCAGCAGCTTAGGCCCAGGACAGGGGGTCGAAGCTTTCTTT.

The rearrangement uses TRBV7-2 and TRBJ1-1; TRBD1 aligns across 9 bases. This CDR3 is 15 amino acids long. Unmatched junction bases numbered 11, after V lost 4 bases and J lost 8 bases. Per germline, CDR1 SGHTA and CDR2 FQGNSA. CDR3 DNA sequence: TGTGCCAGCAGCTCACGGACAGGGGCCATCCCAGAAGCTTTCTTT. This translates into CASSSRTGAIPEAFF.

J is TRBJ1-1 and V is TRBV7-9; 8 bases match TRBD1. CDR3 length equals 12 residues. With 10 bases clipped from V and 1 base from J, the junction kept 2 bases outside the gene matches. The germline CDR1 and CDR2 sequences are SEHNR and FQNEAQ (reference sequence). Here the CDR3 reads CATGQGNTEAFF. The CDR3 DNA follows: TGTGCCACCGGACAGGGGAACACTGAAGCTTTCTTT.

This clone was counted between two and nine times. This chain connects TRBV28 to TRBJ1-1; TRBD1 matches 7 bases. The CDR3 loop spans 13 amino acids. V dropped 5 bases and J dropped 4; count of bases not matched to a gene: 4. In germline, CDR1 is MDHEN, CDR2 SYDVKM. The CDR3 loop is CASSHRGPTEAFF. As DNA, the CDR3 is TGTGCCAGCAGTCACAGGGGACCCACTGAAGCTTTCTTT.

The gene calls are TRBV7-8 and TRBJ2-1, with D tentatively TRBD2 (6 bases). V shed 5 bases and J shed 6 bases, with 29 bases lying between them. This CDR3 comprises 19 residues. Per germline, CDR1 SGHVS and CDR2 FQNEAQ. This chain's CDR3 is CASSPLEGYGRGSVNEQFF. The CDR3 coding sequence is TGTGCCAGCAGCCCCTTAGAAGGTTATGGCCGGGGGAGTGTCAATGAGCAGTTCTTC. Drawing the rest from reference TRBV7-8 and TRBJ2-1, the complete variable domain is GAGVSQSPRYKVAKRGQDVALRCDPISGHVSLFWYQQALGQGPEFLTYFQNEAQLDKSGLPSDRFFAERPEGSVSTLKIQRTQQEDSAVYLCASSPLEGYGRGSVNEQFFGPGTRLTVL.

This clone was seen only a few times. The CDR3 loop reads CASFISDNYGYTF. DNA of the CDR3: TGTGCCAGCTTCATTTCAGATAACTATGGCTACACCTTC. The V call is TRBV3-1 (or the pseudogene TRBV3-2), the J call TRBJ1-2, with no clear D. Germline V lookup: CDR1 LGHDT, CDR2 YNNKEL (reference sequence). V was shortened by 8 bases and J by 1 base, with 11 bases between the two germline ends. CDR3 length: 13 residues.

The chain has TRBV3-1 (or the pseudogene TRBV3-2) and TRBJ1-2, with D hard to call. This CDR3 spans 13 amino acids. V lost 4 bases and J lost 5, with 11 bases in between. CDR1 and CDR2 (germline): LGHDT, YNNKEL (reference sequence). The CDR3 sequence is CASSRQMDYGYTF. The CDR3 DNA sequence: TGTGCCAGCAGCCGACAAATGGATTATGGCTACACCTTC.

The gene calls are TRBV28 and TRBJ1-5, with D possibly being TRBD1 (6 bases). Trimming removed 3 bases from V and 6 bases from J, with 15 bases in between. The CDR3 has 15 residues. Germline V gene data show CDR1 as MDHEN and CDR2 as SYDVKM. The CDR3 nucleotides read TGTGCCAGCAGTTTTTGGCGGGGGCAAGGTCAGCCCCAGCATTTT. It yields the protein CASSFWRGQGQPQHF.

The chain couples TRBV30 to TRBJ1-6, with 10 bases that match TRBD1. The J segment lost 9 bases and the V segment lost 3 bases, leaving 8 bases of the junction unmatched. The V gene's germline CDR1 is GTSNPN and CDR2 SVGIG (reference sequence). The length of the CDR3 is 15 residues. CDR3 amino acids: CAWRGDRGESSPLHF. The CDR3 DNA reads TGTGCCTGGAGGGGGGACAGGGGTGAGTCTTCACCCCTCCACTTT. Full variable domain (missing parts from reference TRBV30 and TRBJ1-6): SQTIHQWPATLVQPVGSPLSLECTVEGTSNPNLYWYRQAAGRGLQLLFYSVGIGQISSEVPQNLSASRPQDRQFILSSKKLLLSDSGFYLCAWRGDRGESSPLHFGNGTRLTVT.